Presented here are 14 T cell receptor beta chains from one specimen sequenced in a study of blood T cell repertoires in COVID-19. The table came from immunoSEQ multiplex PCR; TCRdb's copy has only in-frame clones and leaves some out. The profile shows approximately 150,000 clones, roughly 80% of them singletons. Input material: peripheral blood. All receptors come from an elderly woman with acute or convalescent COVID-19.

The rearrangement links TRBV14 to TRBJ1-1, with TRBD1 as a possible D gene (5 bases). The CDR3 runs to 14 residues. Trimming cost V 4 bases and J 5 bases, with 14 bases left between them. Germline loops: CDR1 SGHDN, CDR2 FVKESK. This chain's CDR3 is CASSRGGVLTEAFF. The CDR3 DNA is TGTGCCAGCAGCCGCGGGGGGGTTTTGACTGAAGCTTTCTTT.

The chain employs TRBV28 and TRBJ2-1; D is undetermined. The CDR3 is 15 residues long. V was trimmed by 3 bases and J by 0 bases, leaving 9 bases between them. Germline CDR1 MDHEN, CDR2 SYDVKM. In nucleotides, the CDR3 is TGTGCCAGCAGTTTGCCGTTGAGCTCCTACAATGAGCAGTTCTTC. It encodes CASSLPLSSYNEQFF.

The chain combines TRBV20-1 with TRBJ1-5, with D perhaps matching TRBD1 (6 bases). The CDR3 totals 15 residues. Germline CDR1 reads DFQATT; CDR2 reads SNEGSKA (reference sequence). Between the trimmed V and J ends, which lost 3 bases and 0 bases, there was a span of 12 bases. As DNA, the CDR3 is TGCAGTGCTAGTTATCAGGGGAATAGCAATCAGCCCCAGCATTTT. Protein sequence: CSASYQGNSNQPQHF.

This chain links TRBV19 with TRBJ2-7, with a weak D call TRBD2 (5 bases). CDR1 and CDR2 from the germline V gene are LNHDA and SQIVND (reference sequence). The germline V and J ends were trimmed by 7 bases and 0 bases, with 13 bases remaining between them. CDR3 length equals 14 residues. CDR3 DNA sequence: TGTGCCAGTACCATGGAGGTTTACTCCTACGAGCAGTACTTC. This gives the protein CASTMEVYSYEQYF. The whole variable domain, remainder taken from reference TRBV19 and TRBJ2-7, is DGGITQSPKYLFRKEGQNVTLSCEQNLNHDAMYWYRQDPGQGLRLIYYSQIVNDFQKGDIAEGYSVSREKKESFPLTVTSAQKNPTAFYLCASTMEVYSYEQYFGPGTRLTVT.

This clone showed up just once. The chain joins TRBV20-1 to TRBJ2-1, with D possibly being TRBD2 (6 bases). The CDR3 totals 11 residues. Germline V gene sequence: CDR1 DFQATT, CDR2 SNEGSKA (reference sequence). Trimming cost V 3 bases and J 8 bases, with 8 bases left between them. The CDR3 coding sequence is TGCAGTGCTAGCGGGAGTTATGAGCAGTTCTTC. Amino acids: CSASGSYEQFF.

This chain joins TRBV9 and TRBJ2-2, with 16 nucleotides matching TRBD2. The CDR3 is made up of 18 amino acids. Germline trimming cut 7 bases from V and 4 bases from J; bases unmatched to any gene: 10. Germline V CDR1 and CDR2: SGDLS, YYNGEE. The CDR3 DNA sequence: TGTGCCAGCGACCCCGGGACTAGCGGGGGGGCGGGCACCGGGGAGCTGTTTTTT. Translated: CASDPGTSGGAGTGELFF.

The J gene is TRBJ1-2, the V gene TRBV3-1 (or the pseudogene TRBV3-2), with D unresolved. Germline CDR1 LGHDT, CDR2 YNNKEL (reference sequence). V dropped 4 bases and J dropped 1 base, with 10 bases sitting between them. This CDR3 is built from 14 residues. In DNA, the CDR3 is TGTGCCAGCAGCCCGACACAGTTTAACTATGGCTACACCTTC. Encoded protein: CASSPTQFNYGYTF.

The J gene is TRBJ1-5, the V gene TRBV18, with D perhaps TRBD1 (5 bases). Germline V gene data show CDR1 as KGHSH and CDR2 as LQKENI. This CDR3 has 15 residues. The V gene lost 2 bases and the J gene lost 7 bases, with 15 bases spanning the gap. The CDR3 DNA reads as TGTGCCAGCTCACCAGGGGCTTCAGGCTGGCAGCCCCAGCATTTT. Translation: CASSPGASGWQPQHF.

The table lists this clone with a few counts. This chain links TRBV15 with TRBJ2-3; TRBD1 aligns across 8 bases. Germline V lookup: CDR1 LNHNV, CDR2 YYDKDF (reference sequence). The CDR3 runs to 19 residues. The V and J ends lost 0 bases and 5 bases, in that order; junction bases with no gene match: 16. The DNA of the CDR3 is TGTGCCACCAGCAGAGATACCCCAGGGTCCAGGGGGCTAGGAGATACGCAGTATTTT. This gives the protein CATSRDTPGSRGLGDTQYF. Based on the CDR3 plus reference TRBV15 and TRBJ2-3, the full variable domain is DAMVIQNPRYQVTQFGKPVTLSCSQTLNHNVMYWYQQKSSQAPKLLFHYYDKDFNNEADTPDNFQSRRPNTSFCFLDIRSPGLGDTAMYLCATSRDTPGSRGLGDTQYFGPGTRLTVL.

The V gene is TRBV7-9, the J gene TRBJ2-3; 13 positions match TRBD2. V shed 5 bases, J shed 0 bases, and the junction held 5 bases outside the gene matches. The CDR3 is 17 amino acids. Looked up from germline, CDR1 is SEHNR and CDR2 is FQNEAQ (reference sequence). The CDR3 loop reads CASSLWTSGGSTDTQYF. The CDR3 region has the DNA TGTGCCAGCAGCCTGTGGACTAGCGGGGGAAGCACAGATACGCAGTATTTT.

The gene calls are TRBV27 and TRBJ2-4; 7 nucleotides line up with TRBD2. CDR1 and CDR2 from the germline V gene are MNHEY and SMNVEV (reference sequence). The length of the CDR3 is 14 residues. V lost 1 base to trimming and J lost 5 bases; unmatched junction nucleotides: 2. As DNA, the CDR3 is TGTGCCAGCAGTTTATGGGGGGGGGAAAACATTCAGTACTTC. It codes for CASSLWGGENIQYF.

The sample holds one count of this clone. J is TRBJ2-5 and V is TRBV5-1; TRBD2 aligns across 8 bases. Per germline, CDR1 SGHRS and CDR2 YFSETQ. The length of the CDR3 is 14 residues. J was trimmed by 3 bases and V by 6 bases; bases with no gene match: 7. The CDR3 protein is CASTIAGKKETQYF. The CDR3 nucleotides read TGCGCCAGCACGATAGCGGGGAAGAAAGAGACCCAGTACTTC.

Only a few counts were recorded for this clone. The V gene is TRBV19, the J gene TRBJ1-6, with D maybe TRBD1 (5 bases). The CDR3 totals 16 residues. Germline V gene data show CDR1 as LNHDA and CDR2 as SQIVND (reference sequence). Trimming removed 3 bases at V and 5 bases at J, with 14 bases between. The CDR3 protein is CASSIGGVGNNSPLHF. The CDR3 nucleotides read TGTGCCAGTAGTATCGGGGGGGTCGGTAATAATTCACCCCTCCACTTT.

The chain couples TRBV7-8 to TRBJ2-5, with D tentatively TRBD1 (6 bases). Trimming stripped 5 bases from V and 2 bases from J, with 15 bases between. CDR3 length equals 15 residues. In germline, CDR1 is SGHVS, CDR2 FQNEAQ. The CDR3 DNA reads TGTGCCAGCAGCCCCAAACGGACAGCTCAAGAGACCCAGTACTTC. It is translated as CASSPKRTAQETQYF.